Given below is one T cell receptor beta chain in context. Its antigen is as yet unknown. The data were obtained in a study of cytotoxic CD8 clonotypes in ibrutinib-treated CLL. Background on the study: Partial response occurred in roughly 25 patients and complete response in 2; at median about 70 months, about 14 remained remitted and some 12 progressed. Following a median roughly 12 months of treatment, with a range of 6 to 36, response samples were taken. Study results and caveats: On treatment, the uncommon public clonotypes contracted or remained stable.

The germline V gene has CDR1 SQVTM and CDR2 ANQGSEA. V lost 0 bases and J 4 bases, leaving 22 bases between the germline ends. The length of the CDR3 is 17 residues. Generated by immunoSEQ multiplex PCR, the TCRdb table keeps only in-frame clones and is missing some. The data show fewer than 400,000 clones, roughly two thirds seen once. V and J are TRBV29-1 and TRBJ2-7, with D perhaps assigned TRBD1 or TRBD2 (6 bases each). This TCR was recovered from a human donor with chronic lymphocytic leukemia. Specimen: PBMCs, collected after 36 months of ibrutinib treatment. CDR3 region: CSVEEHGGQGKRYEQYF. CDR3 bases: TGCAGCGTTGAAGAGCACGGGGGCCAGGGGAAACGGTACGAGCAGTACTTC.